The clone carrying this TCR beta chain is medium-sized (0.01 to 0.1%) by share. This CDR3 has 14 residues. From germline, CDR1 is LNHDA and CDR2 SQIVND (reference sequence). V was pared by 7 bases and J by 8 bases, with 20 bases between. Clones were read by immunoSEQ multiplex PCR, and TCRdb kept only the in-frame ones, dropping some. The sample lists about 170,000 clones, around 84% occurring once. The sample comes from a study of blood T cell repertoires in COVID-19. This chain joins TRBV19 and TRBJ1-2, with a possible D match to TRBD1 (5 bases). Sequenced material: peripheral blood. This clonotype originated in an elderly woman with COVID-19, enrolled during active disease. The CDR3 DNA sequence: TGTGCCAGTATGACGCGGGGGGTCATCCCGGGCTACACCTTC. It specifies CASMTRGVIPGYTF.